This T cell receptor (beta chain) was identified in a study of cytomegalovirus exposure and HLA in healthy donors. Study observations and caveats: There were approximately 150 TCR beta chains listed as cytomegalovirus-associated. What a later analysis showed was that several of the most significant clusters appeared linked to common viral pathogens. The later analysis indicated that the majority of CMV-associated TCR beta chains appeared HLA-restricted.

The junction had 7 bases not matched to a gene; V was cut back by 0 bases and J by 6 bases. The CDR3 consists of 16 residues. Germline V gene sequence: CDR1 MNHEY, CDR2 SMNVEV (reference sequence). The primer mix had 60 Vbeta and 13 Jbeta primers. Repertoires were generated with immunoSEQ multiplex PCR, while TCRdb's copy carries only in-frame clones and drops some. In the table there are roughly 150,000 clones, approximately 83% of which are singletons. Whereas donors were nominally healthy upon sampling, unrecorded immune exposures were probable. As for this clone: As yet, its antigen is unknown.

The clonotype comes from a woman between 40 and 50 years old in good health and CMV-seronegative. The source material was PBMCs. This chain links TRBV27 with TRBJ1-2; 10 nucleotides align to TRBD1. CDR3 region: CASSLSEGDRGNGYTF. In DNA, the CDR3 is TGTGCCAGCAGTTTATCCGAAGGGGACAGGGGTAATGGCTACACCTTC.